Below, one T cell receptor beta chain is given with its context. The data stem from a study of cytomegalovirus exposure and HLA in healthy donors. This CDR3 spans 14 amino acids. Germline V gene sequence: CDR1 MNHEY, CDR2 SVGAGI. Trimming took 6 bases from V and 9 from J; bases not matched to a gene: 8. PCR used 60 Vbeta primers and 13 Jbeta primers. Some clones are missing from TCRdb's copy, which holds only in-frame ones; the method was immunoSEQ multiplex PCR. Of over 150,000 clones listed, 80% were seen once; the top ten hold less than 9%. Sequences were obtained from PBMCs. This sequence originates from a man aged 25 to 40 in good health and CMV-seropositive. This chain joins TRBV6-5 and TRBJ1-6, with TRBD1 matching 7 bases. CDR3 bases: TGTGCCAGCAGCCACAGGGGAATAGGTTCACCCCTCCACTTT. Its protein product is CASSHRGIGSPLHF.